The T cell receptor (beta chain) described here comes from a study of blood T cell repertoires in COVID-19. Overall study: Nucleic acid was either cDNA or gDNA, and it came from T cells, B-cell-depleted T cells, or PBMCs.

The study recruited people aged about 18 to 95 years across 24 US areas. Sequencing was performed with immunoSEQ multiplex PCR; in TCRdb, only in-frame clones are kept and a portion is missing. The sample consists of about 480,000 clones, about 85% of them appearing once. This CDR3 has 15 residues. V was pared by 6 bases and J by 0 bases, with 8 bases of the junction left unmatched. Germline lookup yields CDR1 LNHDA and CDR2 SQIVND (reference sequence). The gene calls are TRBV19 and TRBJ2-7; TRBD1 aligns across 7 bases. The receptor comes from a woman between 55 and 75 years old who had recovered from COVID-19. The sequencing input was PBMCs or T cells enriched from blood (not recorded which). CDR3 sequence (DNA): TGTGCCAGTAGCAAAGGCCGGGACAGCTCCTACGAGCAGTACTTC. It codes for CASSKGRDSSYEQYF.